Listed below are T cell receptor beta chains from one sample, sequenced in a study of long-term antiretroviral therapy in people with HIV. Only in-frame clones appear in the TCRdb table, and some are missing; sequencing was by immunoSEQ multiplex PCR. The sample includes approximately 17,000 clones, over 70% of them seen just once. The sequences come from unsorted PBMCs, collected 1.5 years before starting antiretroviral therapy. The receptors stem from a woman aged 45-60 years with HIV. The CDR3 runs from the conserved cysteine through the conserved F or W. Fields, in order: D gene, V gene, clone size, J gene, CDR3 protein, CDR3 DNA. D genes are given only for firm matches. A row's size may be missing; if present it is once, few, many or a size class.

>TRBD2|TRBV18|few|TRBJ2-1
CASSPTDPGLAGGLYGEQFF
TGTGCCAGCTCACCGACAGACCCCGGACTAGCGGGGGGGCTATATGGTGAGCAGTTCTTC
>NA|TRBV19|NA|TRBJ1-1
CASSIVWAMNTEAFF
TGTGCCAGTAGTATAGTATGGGCCATGAACACTGAAGCTTTCTTT
>TRBD2|TRBV7-3|few|TRBJ2-2
CASSITTSGGTGELFF
TGTGCCAGCAGCATTACGACTAGCGGGGGAACCGGGGAGCTGTTTTTT
>NA|TRBV7-9|NA|TRBJ1-4
CASSYSGQSGNEKLFF
TGTGCCAGCAGCTATTCCGGACAGTCGGGTAATGAAAAACTGTTTTTT
>NA|TRBV7-9|NA|TRBJ1-1
CASSPGSTDTEAFF
TGTGCCAGCAGCCCGGGGTCAACAGACACTGAAGCTTTCTTT
>NA|TRBV9|NA|TRBJ2-1
CASSVARGGLVGDEQFF
TGTGCCAGCAGCGTAGCAAGGGGCGGTCTAGTAGGCGATGAGCAGTTCTTC
>NA|TRBV2|few|TRBJ1-2
CASSLEKGSYGYTF
TGTGCCAGCAGCTTAGAGAAAGGAAGCTATGGCTACACCTTC
>NA|TRBV23-1|once|TRBJ1-4
CASSQSNSVGLFF
TGCGCCAGCAGTCAATCGAATTCGGTGGGACTGTTTTTT
>NA|TRBV10-2|NA|TRBJ2-4
CASSDPGGKNIQYF
TGCGCCAGCAGTGATCCCGGGGGTAAAAACATTCAGTACTTC
>NA|TRBV5-6|NA|TRBJ1-2
CASSPLRDDYGYTF
TGTGCCAGCAGCCCGTTGAGGGACGACTATGGCTACACCTTC
>TRBD2|TRBV4-1|NA|TRBJ2-3
CASSQDVGLAGEDTQYF
TGCGCCAGCAGCCAAGATGTGGGACTAGCGGGGGAGGATACGCAGTATTTT
>NA|TRBV27|NA|TRBJ1-1
CASSFQAGTKVTFF
TGTGCCAGCAGTTTTCAGGCCGGGACCAAGGTTACTTTCTTT
>TRBD1|TRBV5-4|NA|TRBJ1-3
CASSLRTGGSGNTIYF
TGTGCCAGCAGCTTGCGGACAGGCGGCTCTGGAAACACCATATATTTT
>NA|TRBV25-1|NA|TRBJ1-3
CASSPGTSGNTIYF
TGTGCCAGCAGTCCGGGCACCTCTGGAAACACCATATATTTT
>TRBD2|TRBV7-6|NA|TRBJ2-1
CASSPQERGVGEQFF
TGTGCCAGCAGCCCGCAGGAGCGGGGGGTTGGAGAGCAGTTCTTC
>TRBD2|TRBV7-3|few|TRBJ2-3
CASSLAGGHTDTQYF
TGTGCCAGCAGCTTAGCGGGGGGGCACACAGATACGCAGTATTTT
>NA|TRBV7-3|NA|TRBJ2-7
CASSEVGLYEQYF
TGTGCCAGCAGCGAGGTCGGCCTCTACGAGCAGTACTTC
>TRBD1|TRBV20-1|NA|TRBJ2-7
CSAGTATGQYF
TGCAGTGCCGGGACAGCTACTGGGCAGTACTTC
>NA|TRBV6-6|NA|TRBJ1-5
CASTKADLNQPQHF
TGTGCCAGCACCAAGGCGGACCTAAATCAGCCCCAGCATTTT
>NA|TRBV9|NA|TRBJ2-7
CASSVRDRSQQYF
TGTGCCAGCAGCGTCCGGGACCGCTCTCAGCAGTACTTC
>NA|TRBV5-1|NA|TRBJ1-2
CASSMQSNYGYTF
TGCGCCAGCAGCATGCAGAGTAACTATGGCTACACCTTC
>NA|TRBV7-8|few|TRBJ1-2
CASSFERGSYGYTF
TGTGCCAGCAGCTTCGAACGGGGGAGCTATGGCTACACCTTC
>NA|TRBV12-5|few|TRBJ1-1
CASGLGHLGGGTEAFF
TGTGCTAGTGGTTTGGGCCACCTAGGGGGGGGCACTGAAGCTTTCTTT
>NA|TRBV11-1|NA|TRBJ2-7
CASSREIYEQYF
TGTGCCAGCAGCCGGGAGATCTACGAGCAGTACTTC
>NA|TRBV13|NA|TRBJ1-3
CASSYSGARGNTIYF
TGTGCCAGCAGCTATTCTGGGGCGCGCGGAAACACCATATATTTT
>TRBD1|TRBV25-1|NA|TRBJ1-3
CASSDPGQGAGNTIYF
TGTGCCAGCAGTGACCCTGGACAGGGGGCTGGAAACACCATATATTTT
>TRBD1|TRBV29-1|NA|TRBJ2-7
CSVTGEVNEQYF
TGCAGCGTCACAGGGGAAGTGAACGAGCAGTACTTC
>TRBD2|TRBV7-2|once|TRBJ2-3
CASSRDRGVSTDTQYF
TGTGCCAGCAGCCGGGACCGGGGGGTAAGCACAGATACGCAGTATTTT
>NA|TRBV27|NA|TRBJ1-5
CASSLHNSNQPQHF
TGTGCCAGCAGTCTTCATAATAGCAATCAGCCCCAGCATTTT
>NA|TRBV5-1|few|TRBJ1-1
CASISPGGTEAFF
TGCGCCAGCATTTCCCCGGGGGGCACTGAAGCTTTCTTT